The clone carrying this T cell receptor beta chain has at least ten counts. Antigen unknown. Per germline, CDR1 SGHTA and CDR2 FQGNSA. The CDR3 contains 15 residues. The V and J ends lost 5 bases and 4 bases, in that order; junction bases with no gene match: 7. MiXCR, run by TCRdb on the reads, gives a single entry per CDR3 protein. The profile covers 150,000 to 200,000 distinct CDR3 sequences, with 13% to 15% appearing a single time and roughly 27% taken by the ten largest. This sample was included in a study of T cell repertoires in cytomegalovirus infection. About the research overall: In public TCR beta signatures, there were indications of both CMV infection and matching HLA type.

Overall study findings and caveats: The cumulative frequency of public TCR beta families identified carriers of CMV plus the relevant HLA. Across the ex vivo response, the dominant clonotypes were HLA-C-restricted CMV-specific TCR beta clonotypes.

J is TRBJ2-7 and V is TRBV7-2; 11 bases map to TRBD2. Sequenced input: PBMCs. The clonotype was recovered from a human donor in good health (CMV status not recorded). Some clones in this sample may be carry-over from other donors' samples. The CDR3 DNA sequence: TGTGCCAGCAGCGCCCTGACTAGCGGGGCTTACGAGCAGTACTTC. The encoded protein is CASSALTSGAYEQYF.